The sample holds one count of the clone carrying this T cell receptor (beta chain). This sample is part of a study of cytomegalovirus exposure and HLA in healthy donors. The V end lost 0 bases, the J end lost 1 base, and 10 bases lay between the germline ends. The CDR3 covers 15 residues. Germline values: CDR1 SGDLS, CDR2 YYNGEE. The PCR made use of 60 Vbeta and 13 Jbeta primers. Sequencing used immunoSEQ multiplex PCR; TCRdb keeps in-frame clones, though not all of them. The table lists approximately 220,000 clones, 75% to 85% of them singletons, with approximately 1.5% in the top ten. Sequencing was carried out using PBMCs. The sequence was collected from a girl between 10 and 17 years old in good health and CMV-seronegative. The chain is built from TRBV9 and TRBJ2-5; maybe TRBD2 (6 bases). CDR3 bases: TGTGCCAGCAGCGTAGGCCAGGGAGGCCAAGAGACCCAGTACTTC. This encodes CASSVGQGGQETQYF.